A single sample is the source of the 20 T cell receptor beta chains below, sequenced in a study of a mutant IDH1 vaccine in newly diagnosed glioma. Indicated time point: baseline, week 1 (first vaccination visit). The treatment: pre-vaccination baseline after standard-of-care therapy. Some clones are missing from TCRdb's copy, which holds only in-frame ones; the method was immunoSEQ multiplex PCR. The sample includes about 54,000 clones, roughly 80% seen only once; the top ten take around 18%. Here the sequenced sample was PBMCs, taken from a glioma patient treated with radiotherapy, temozolomide or both. These receptors originate from a man younger than 35 with glioma.

V and J are TRBV4-2 and TRBJ1-1, with 9 bases aligning to TRBD1. The V segment lost 3 bases and the J segment 5 bases; nucleotides outside the gene matches: 7. This CDR3 spans 15 amino acids. Germline loops: CDR1 LGHNA, CDR2 YNFKEQ. The CDR3 here is CASSHLGQGNTEAFF. DNA of the CDR3: TGTGCCAGCAGCCACCTTGGACAGGGGAATACTGAAGCTTTCTTT.

This chain uses TRBV15 with TRBJ2-5; either TRBD1 or TRBD2 may supply D (5 bases each). From germline, CDR1 is LNHNV and CDR2 YYDKDF (reference sequence). This CDR3 spans 16 amino acids. V shed 3 bases and J shed 5 bases, with 19 bases lying between them. The CDR3 is CATSSPSLGTRETQYF. The CDR3 DNA is TGTGCCACCAGCAGCCCCTCACTTGGGACGAGGGAGACCCAGTACTTC.

The chain uses TRBV27 and TRBJ2-7; possibly TRBD2 for D (6 bases). CDR3 length equals 14 residues. Germline V CDR1 and CDR2: MNHEY, SMNVEV (reference sequence). Trimming cost V 6 bases and J 0 bases, with 12 bases left between them. The CDR3 loop reads CASRLGGSSYEQYF. DNA for the CDR3: TGTGCCAGCAGGCTGGGGGGAAGCTCCTACGAGCAGTACTTC.

V gene TRBV29-1 combines with J gene TRBJ1-4; a weak D match, TRBD1 (6 bases). Trimming stripped 7 bases from V and 5 bases from J, with 17 bases between. The germline CDR1 and CDR2 sequences are SQVTM and ANQGSEA. This CDR3 is built from 14 residues. The CDR3, as DNA: TGCAGCGGTGGCGGGGGCAGGGAAAATGAAAAACTGTTTTTT. Its translation is CSGGGGRENEKLFF.

The V gene is TRBV6-6, the J gene TRBJ2-3, with D possibly being TRBD2 (6 bases). Trimming cost V 2 bases and J 1 base, with 13 bases left between them. From germline, CDR1 is MNHNY and CDR2 SVGAGI (reference sequence). The CDR3 length is 16 residues. DNA for the CDR3: TGTGCCAGCAGTTACGGGGGGAATGGTGGCACAGATACGCAGTATTTT. This sequence encodes CASSYGGNGGTDTQYF.

The V and J genes are TRBV19 and TRBJ2-1; tentative D call: TRBD1 (6 bases). V lost 5 bases to trimming and J lost 2 bases, with 10 bases between them. The CDR3 contains 14 residues. Germline CDR1 is LNHDA and CDR2 is SQIVND (reference sequence). The CDR3 bases are TGTGCCAGTAGTTACAGGGCCCCCTACAATGAGCAGTTCTTC. This encodes CASSYRAPYNEQFF.

A single count supports this clone. V usage is TRBV18 and J usage is TRBJ1-3, with D possibly TRBD1 on 6 matching bases. The CDR3 runs to 15 residues. The ends were cut back, 3 bases at V and 4 bases at J, with 13 bases in the middle. Germline assignment: CDR1 KGHSH and CDR2 LQKENI. As DNA, the CDR3 is TGTGCCAGCTCACCGGGACAAACCCAAGGAAACACCATATATTTT. Translated, it gives CASSPGQTQGNTIYF.

This chain connects TRBV30 to TRBJ1-5, with TRBD1 as a possible D gene (6 bases). The CDR3 spans 13 residues. Germline V gene sequence: CDR1 GTSNPN, CDR2 SVGIG (reference sequence). The V end was cut by 2 bases, the J end by 6 bases, with 11 bases between. DNA for the CDR3: TGTGCCTGGAGTAACAAGGGGGGTCAGCCCCAGCATTTT. Translation gives CAWSNKGGQPQHF.

The rearrangement uses TRBV14 and TRBJ2-2; D possibly corresponds to TRBD1 (5 bases). CDR3 length: 13 residues. Looked up from germline, CDR1 is SGHDN and CDR2 is FVKESK. V was pared by 6 bases and J by 6 bases, with 11 bases between. Here the CDR3 DNA reads TGTGCCAGCAGTCGACAGACGTCCGGGGAGCTGTTTTTT. This sequence encodes CASSRQTSGELFF.

The V call is TRBV6-5, the J call TRBJ1-1; the D is unclear. V lost 5 bases, J lost 1 base, and 8 bases lay in between. This CDR3 has 13 residues. The germline gives CDR1 MNHEY, CDR2 SVGAGI. The CDR3 is CASSQTRNTEAFF. CDR3 coding DNA: TGTGCCAGCAGTCAAACTAGGAACACTGAAGCTTTCTTT.

J is TRBJ1-2 and V is TRBV29-1; the match to TRBD1 covers 7 bases. The CDR3 contains 13 residues. Germline CDR1 is SQVTM and CDR2 is ANQGSEA. Losses at the gene ends were 5 bases for V and 4 bases for J; bases not matched to a gene: 7. The CDR3 sequence: CSVPPTGSYGYTF. The CDR3 region has the DNA TGCAGCGTTCCCCCGACAGGGAGCTATGGCTACACCTTC.

The V gene is TRBV5-1, the J gene TRBJ2-7; maybe TRBD1 (6 bases). The CDR3 is 13 amino acids. Germline CDR1 is SGHRS and CDR2 is YFSETQ. The V end was cut by 2 bases, the J end by 3 bases, with 9 bases between. CDR3 protein: CASSFTGLYEQYF. The CDR3 bases are TGCGCCAGCAGCTTTACAGGGCTCTACGAGCAGTACTTC.

This sequence joins TRBV28 and TRBJ2-7; D remains unclear. The CDR3 is 12 amino acids. Germline V gene data show CDR1 as MDHEN and CDR2 as SYDVKM. The ends were cut back, 5 bases at V and 3 bases at J, with 8 bases in the middle. The CDR3 protein is CASSIMDYEQYF. As DNA, the CDR3 is TGTGCCAGCAGTATAATGGACTACGAGCAGTACTTC.

This chain uses TRBV6-6 with TRBJ1-1, with TRBD1 matching 8 bases. The CDR3 is made up of 15 amino acids. Germline CDR1 reads MNHNY; CDR2 reads SVGAGI (reference sequence). J was trimmed by 1 base and V by 7 bases; bases with no gene match: 8. The CDR3 protein is CASTPPQGANTEAFF. The CDR3 DNA is TGTGCCAGCACCCCCCCCCAGGGGGCGAACACTGAAGCTTTCTTT.

This clone was observed a few times. The V call is TRBV27, the J call TRBJ1-1, with 8 bases aligning to TRBD1. Germline CDR1 reads MNHEY; CDR2 reads SMNVEV (reference sequence). The V segment lost 6 bases and the J segment 4 bases; nucleotides outside the gene matches: 1. The CDR3 is made up of 12 amino acids. CDR3 in amino acids: CASSTGGTEAFF. In DNA, the CDR3 is TGTGCCAGCAGCACAGGGGGCACTGAAGCTTTCTTT.

By proportion, this clone is medium-sized. This sequence joins TRBV9 and TRBJ1-1; 8 positions match TRBD1. Looked up from germline, CDR1 is SGDLS and CDR2 is YYNGEE. Losses at the gene ends were 3 bases for V and 3 bases for J; bases not matched to a gene: 1. The CDR3 length is 13 residues. CDR3: CASSAGQDTEAFF. In nucleotides, the CDR3 is TGTGCCAGCAGCGCGGGACAGGACACTGAAGCTTTCTTT.

The chain has TRBV5-1 and TRBJ1-1; D is uncertain. The CDR3 length is 14 residues. Trimming took 0 bases from V and 1 from J, leaving 7 bases between them. CDR1 and CDR2 from the germline V gene are SGHRS and YFSETQ. The CDR3: CASSLEPTNTEAFF. The CDR3 nucleotides read TGCGCCAGCAGCTTGGAACCTACGAACACTGAAGCTTTCTTT.

This chain links TRBV7-2 with TRBJ1-6, with D unclear. The CDR3 sequence is 14 residues long. Germline V lookup: CDR1 SGHTA, CDR2 FQGNSA. V lost 0 bases to trimming and J lost 5 bases, with 5 bases between them. The CDR3 protein is CASSLAPDNSPLHF. The CDR3 nucleotides are TGTGCCAGCAGCTTAGCGCCGGATAATTCACCCCTCCACTTT. The whole variable domain, remainder taken from reference TRBV7-2 and TRBJ1-6, is GAGVSQSPSNKVTEKGKDVELRCDPISGHTALYWYRQSLGQGLEFLIYFQGNSAPDKSGLPSDRFSAERTGGSVSTLTIQRTQQEDSAVYLCASSLAPDNSPLHFGNGTRLTVT.

V is TRBV5-4 and J is TRBJ1-1, with a possible D match to TRBD1 (6 bases). The CDR3 sequence is 13 residues long. Germline CDR1 SGHNT, CDR2 YYREEE (reference sequence). Trimming shortened V by 4 bases and J by 12 bases, and 19 bases separated the two germline ends. The chain's CDR3 is CASSRDNRARSFF. The DNA of the CDR3 is TGTGCCAGCAGCCGGGACAACCGGGCTAGATCTTTCTTT.

There are a few counts of this clone. The V and J genes are TRBV9 and TRBJ1-1; a weak D match, TRBD1 (5 bases). Germline V gene data show CDR1 as SGDLS and CDR2 as YYNGEE. The CDR3 has 15 residues. Trimming stripped 3 bases from V and 0 bases from J, with 12 bases between. The CDR3 bases are TGTGCCAGCAGCGCGACAGTAGGGATGAACACTGAAGCTTTCTTT. Translated: CASSATVGMNTEAFF. The whole variable domain, filled in from reference TRBV9 and TRBJ1-1, reads DSGVTQTPKHLITATGQRVTLRCSPRSGDLSVYWYQQSLDQGLQFLIQYYNGEERAKGNILERFSAQQFPDLHSELNLSSLELGDSALYFCASSATVGMNTEAFFGQGTRLTVV.